These 21 T cell receptor beta chains came from one sample sequenced in a study of T cell responses to AZD1222 COVID-19 vaccine (dated by TCRdb to about 2021). Libraries were built with the immunoSEQ multiplex PCR assay. TCRdb holds this immuneACCESS table with in-frame rearrangements only. Some clones are missing; in checked studies, unresolved V genes explain under half, and the rest has no known cause. The sample yields about 270,000 clones; about 94% were counted once. The top ten hold 0.55% of the sample. What the time point label conveys for this sample: about 28 days (+/-7) after the second vaccine dose. Specimen: peripheral blood, collected 28 days after the second AZD1222 dose. These receptors all stem from an adult who received the AZD1222 COVID-19 vaccine.

The chain links TRBV6-5 to TRBJ1-1; D call uncertain. V was pared by 7 bases and J by 8 bases, with 8 bases between. The CDR3 covers 10 residues. Germline V CDR1 and CDR2: MNHEY, SVGAGI. The CDR3 DNA reads TGTGCCAGCATGAGAAGGGAAGCTTTCTTT. It codes for CASMRREAFF.

V and J are TRBV28 and TRBJ2-7, with 9 bases matching TRBD1. The CDR3 is 15 residues long. After removal of 5 bases from V and 3 bases from J, the junction contained 8 bases not matched to a gene. Germline V gene lookup returns CDR1 MDHEN and CDR2 SYDVKM. The CDR3 is CASSERDRGYYEQYF. The CDR3 DNA reads as TGTGCCAGCAGTGAGAGAGACAGGGGGTACTACGAGCAGTACTTC.

The chain employs TRBV3-1 (or the pseudogene TRBV3-2) and TRBJ1-1; D call uncertain. V dropped 4 bases and J dropped 5 bases, with 11 bases sitting between them. This CDR3 contains 13 residues. Per the germline V gene, CDR1 is LGHDT and CDR2 is YNNKEL (reference sequence). The CDR3 sequence: CASSPTDVTEAFF. In nucleotides, the CDR3 is TGTGCCAGCAGCCCCACAGATGTTACTGAAGCTTTCTTT.

V and J are TRBV2 and TRBJ1-1; D is uncertain. Germline assignment: CDR1 SNHLY and CDR2 FYNNEI. CDR3 size: 12 residues. V was trimmed by 7 bases and J by 1 base, leaving 7 bases between them. Here the CDR3 DNA reads TGTGCCAGCAAGAAGGGGAACACTGAAGCTTTCTTT. Residues: CASKKGNTEAFF. The variable domain in full, completed from reference TRBV2 and TRBJ1-1, reads EPEVTQTPSHQVTQMGQEVILRCVPISNHLYFYWYRQILGQKVEFLVSFYNNEISEKSEIFDDQFSVERPDGSNFTLKIRSTKLEDSAMYFCASKKGNTEAFFGQGTRLTVV.

CDR3 amino acids: CASSSADSPNYGYTF. CDR3 nucleotides: TGTGCCAGCAGCTCCGCGGACAGCCCTAACTATGGCTACACCTTC. The J gene is TRBJ1-2, the V gene TRBV7-3; the D gene is possibly TRBD1 (6 bases). Germline V gene sequence: CDR1 SGHTA, CDR2 FQGTGA. V lost 4 bases and J 0 bases, leaving 12 bases between the germline ends. The CDR3 is 15 amino acids.

The V gene is TRBV9, the J gene TRBJ2-2, with 8 bases that match TRBD2. From germline, CDR1 is SGDLS and CDR2 YYNGEE. V shed 2 bases, J shed 4 bases, and the junction held 13 bases outside the gene matches. The CDR3 covers 18 residues. Written as DNA, the CDR3 is TGTGCCAGCAGCGTCAACCCACCGGGACTAGACGGCACCGGGGAGCTGTTTTTT. Translated: CASSVNPPGLDGTGELFF.

V is TRBV6-4 and J is TRBJ2-1, with no clear D. V lost 3 bases, J lost 13 bases, and 13 bases lay in between. Germline CDR1 reads MRHNA; CDR2 reads SNTAGT. The CDR3 totals 12 residues. In DNA form, the CDR3 reads TGTGCCAGCAGTGAAACGGGCAGAACTCAGTTCTTC. This gives the protein CASSETGRTQFF.

This chain links TRBV30 with TRBJ1-2; 7 bases are shared with TRBD1. V was clipped by 2 bases and J by 5 bases; unmatched bases: 5. This CDR3 is built from 13 residues. Germline CDR1 reads GTSNPN; CDR2 reads SVGIG (reference sequence). The CDR3 DNA sequence: TGTGCCTGGAGTCCCGGGACAGTTTATGGCTACACCTTC. This encodes CAWSPGTVYGYTF. The whole variable domain, remainder taken from reference TRBV30 and TRBJ1-2, is SQTIHQWPATLVQPVGSPLSLECTVEGTSNPNLYWYRQAAGRGLQLLFYSVGIGQISSEVPQNLSASRPQDRQFILSSKKLLLSDSGFYLCAWSPGTVYGYTFGSGTRLTVV.

This clone was detected once. The chain has TRBV28 and TRBJ2-4; no definite D call. Germline assignment: CDR1 MDHEN and CDR2 SYDVKM. Trimming pared 3 bases from V and 14 bases from J, leaving 17 bases between. This CDR3 has 13 amino acids. This chain's CDR3 is CASSLRSHRVEYF. The CDR3 DNA reads TGTGCCAGCAGTTTGAGATCACACCGGGTTGAGTACTTC.

The J gene is TRBJ1-2, the V gene TRBV3-1 (or the pseudogene TRBV3-2), with D perhaps matching TRBD1 (5 bases). Germline CDR1 and CDR2: LGHDT and YNNKEL (reference sequence). V was clipped by 3 bases and J by 4 bases, with 9 bases between them. This CDR3 spans 13 amino acids. The CDR3 DNA follows: TGTGCCAGCAGCCACCAGGGTACCTATGGCTACACCTTC. It translates to CASSHQGTYGYTF.

The V and J genes are TRBV6-6 and TRBJ1-1; D is perhaps TRBD1 (6 bases). CDR3 length: 14 amino acids. V lost 6 bases to trimming and J lost 3 bases, with 14 bases between them. Germline V gene lookup returns CDR1 MNHNY and CDR2 SVGAGI (reference sequence). The CDR3 DNA reads as TGTGCCAGCAGCTGGACAGCACTGGACACTGAAGCTTTCTTT. Its translation is CASSWTALDTEAFF.

The chain uses TRBV9 and TRBJ2-3, with 11 nucleotides matching TRBD2. The CDR3 is made up of 16 amino acids. Germline CDR1 reads SGDLS; CDR2 reads YYNGEE. J gave up 4 bases and V 2 bases, and 6 bases lay outside the gene matches. CDR3 nucleotide sequence: TGTGCCAGCAGCGTTTTAGCGGGAGGGATGGCAGATACGCAGTATTTT. Its translation: CASSVLAGGMADTQYF.

This rearrangement joins TRBV19 to TRBJ2-7; D might be TRBD1 or TRBD2, each matching 7 bases. Deletions cut 2 bases from V and 4 bases from J, with 12 bases between. This CDR3 has 14 residues. Per germline, CDR1 LNHDA and CDR2 SQIVND (reference sequence). CDR3 sequence: CASSIQGGEYEQYF. The CDR3 DNA follows: TGTGCCAGTAGTATACAGGGGGGGGAGTACGAGCAGTACTTC.

V and J are TRBV20-1 and TRBJ2-7; TRBD1 agrees at 11 bases. Looked up from germline, CDR1 is DFQATT and CDR2 is SNEGSKA (reference sequence). With V trimmed by 3 bases and J by 3 bases, 4 bases remained unmatched. The CDR3 is made up of 14 amino acids. The CDR3 nucleotides are TGCAGTGCTAGTGGCGGGACAGGGGGCTACGAGCAGTACTTC. Encoded protein: CSASGGTGGYEQYF.

The chain combines TRBV2 with TRBJ1-5; D not certain. The CDR3 is made up of 15 amino acids. In germline, CDR1 is SNHLY, CDR2 FYNNEI. With 1 base removed from V and 3 bases from J, the gap between germline ends came to 10 bases. This CDR3 is CASSEEGGHNQPQHF. In DNA, the CDR3 is TGTGCCAGCAGTGAAGAGGGAGGGCACAATCAGCCCCAGCATTTT.

This chain uses TRBV12-3 or TRBV12-4 with TRBJ1-5, with a possible D match to TRBD1 (5 bases). The CDR3 contains 13 residues. Trimming removed 5 bases from V and 4 bases from J, with 9 bases in between. The CDR3 coding sequence is TGTGCCAGCAGTCCAGGGAGAAATCAGCCCCAGCATTTT. Residues: CASSPGRNQPQHF.

The rearrangement uses TRBV11-2 and TRBJ2-7; 12 bases agree with TRBD2. This CDR3 comprises 14 residues. Trimming took 5 bases from V and 7 from J; bases not matched to a gene: 6. Germline V gene sequence: CDR1 SGHAT, CDR2 FQNNGV. The chain's CDR3 is CASSPTSGRGEQYF. In nucleotides, the CDR3 is TGTGCCAGCAGCCCGACTAGCGGGAGAGGGGAGCAGTACTTC.

The V call is TRBV5-4, the J call TRBJ2-1, with D perhaps being TRBD1 or TRBD2 (5 bases each). Germline V gene data show CDR1 as SGHNT and CDR2 as YYREEE (reference sequence). Trimming pared 2 bases from V and 7 bases from J, leaving 13 bases between. This CDR3 has 14 amino acids. The CDR3 protein is CASSFQGRKNEQFF. DNA of the CDR3: TGTGCCAGCAGCTTTCAGGGACGCAAGAATGAGCAGTTCTTC.

The chain joins TRBV5-1 to TRBJ1-1; D remains ambiguous. The V gene's germline CDR1 is SGHRS and CDR2 YFSETQ. With 5 bases removed from V and 3 bases from J, the gap between germline ends came to 14 bases. The CDR3 is 14 amino acids. The CDR3 nucleotides read TGCGCCAGCAGGGGAACTACATCTGACACTGAAGCTTTCTTT. Its translation: CASRGTTSDTEAFF.

This chain uses TRBV5-6 with TRBJ2-5; either TRBD1 or TRBD2 may fit D (5 bases each). V lost 0 bases and J lost 2, with 17 bases in between. This CDR3 has 17 residues. Germline CDR1 and CDR2: SGHDT and YYEEEE. CDR3 protein: CASSLGGARGGQETQYF. The CDR3 bases are TGTGCCAGCAGCTTGGGGGGTGCCCGGGGCGGGCAAGAGACCCAGTACTTC.

The V gene is TRBV2, the J gene TRBJ1-5, with a weak D call TRBD1 (5 bases). CDR1 and CDR2 (germline): SNHLY, FYNNEI. Trimming shortened V by 5 bases and J by 2 bases, and 13 bases separated the two germline ends. The length of the CDR3 is 15 residues. The chain's CDR3 is CASSPQGGGNQPQHF. CDR3 coding DNA: TGTGCCAGCAGTCCTCAGGGTGGAGGCAATCAGCCCCAGCATTTT. The full variable domain, its missing parts supplied by reference TRBV2 and TRBJ1-5, is EPEVTQTPSHQVTQMGQEVILRCVPISNHLYFYWYRQILGQKVEFLVSFYNNEISEKSEIFDDQFSVERPDGSNFTLKIRSTKLEDSAMYFCASSPQGGGNQPQHFGDGTRLSIL.